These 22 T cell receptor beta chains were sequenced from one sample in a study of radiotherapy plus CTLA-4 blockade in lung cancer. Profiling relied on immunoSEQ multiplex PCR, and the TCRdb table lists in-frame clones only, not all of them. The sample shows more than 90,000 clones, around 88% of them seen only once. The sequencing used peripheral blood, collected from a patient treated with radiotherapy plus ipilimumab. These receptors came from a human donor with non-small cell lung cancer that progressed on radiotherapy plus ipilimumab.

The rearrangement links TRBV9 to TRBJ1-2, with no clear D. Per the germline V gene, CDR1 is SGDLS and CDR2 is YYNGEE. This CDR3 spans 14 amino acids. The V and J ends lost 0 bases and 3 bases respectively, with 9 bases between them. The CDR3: CASSVGISDYGYTF. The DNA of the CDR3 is TGTGCCAGCAGCGTAGGTATATCGGACTATGGCTACACCTTC.

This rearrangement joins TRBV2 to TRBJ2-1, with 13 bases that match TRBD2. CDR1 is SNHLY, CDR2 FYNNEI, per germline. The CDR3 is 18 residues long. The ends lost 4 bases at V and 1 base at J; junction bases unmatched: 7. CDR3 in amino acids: CASSGTSGRLQSYNEQFF. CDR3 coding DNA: TGTGCCAGCAGTGGGACTAGCGGGAGACTACAGTCCTACAATGAGCAGTTCTTC. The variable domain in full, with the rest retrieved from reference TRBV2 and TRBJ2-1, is EPEVTQTPSHQVTQMGQEVILRCVPISNHLYFYWYRQILGQKVEFLVSFYNNEISEKSEIFDDQFSVERPDGSNFTLKIRSTKLEDSAMYFCASSGTSGRLQSYNEQFFGPGTRLTVL.

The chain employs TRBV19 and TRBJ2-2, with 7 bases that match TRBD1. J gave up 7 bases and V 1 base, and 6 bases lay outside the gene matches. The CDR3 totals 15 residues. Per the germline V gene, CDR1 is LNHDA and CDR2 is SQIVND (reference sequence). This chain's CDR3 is CASSIGDSVYGELFF. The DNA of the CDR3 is TGTGCCAGTAGTATAGGGGACAGTGTTTACGGGGAGCTGTTTTTT. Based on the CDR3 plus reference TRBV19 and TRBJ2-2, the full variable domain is DGGITQSPKYLFRKEGQNVTLSCEQNLNHDAMYWYRQDPGQGLRLIYYSQIVNDFQKGDIAEGYSVSREKKESFPLTVTSAQKNPTAFYLCASSIGDSVYGELFFGEGSRLTVL.

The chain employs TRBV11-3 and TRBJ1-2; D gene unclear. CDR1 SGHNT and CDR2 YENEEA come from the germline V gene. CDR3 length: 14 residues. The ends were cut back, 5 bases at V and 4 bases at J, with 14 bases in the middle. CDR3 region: CASSTDGTSYGYTF. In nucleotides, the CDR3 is TGTGCCAGCAGCACCGACGGAACCTCCTATGGCTACACCTTC.

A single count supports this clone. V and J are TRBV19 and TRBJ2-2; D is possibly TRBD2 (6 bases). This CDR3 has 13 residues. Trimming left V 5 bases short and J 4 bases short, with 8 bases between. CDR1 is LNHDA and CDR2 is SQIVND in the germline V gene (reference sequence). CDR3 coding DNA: TGTGCCAGTAGTCTCGGGGGCACCGGGGAGCTGTTTTTT. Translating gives CASSLGGTGELFF.

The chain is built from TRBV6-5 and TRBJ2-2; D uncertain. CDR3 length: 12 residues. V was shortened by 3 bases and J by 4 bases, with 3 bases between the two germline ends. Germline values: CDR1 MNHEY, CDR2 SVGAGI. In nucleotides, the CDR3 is TGTGCCAGCAGTTATCGCACCGGGGAGCTGTTTTTT. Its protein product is CASSYRTGELFF.

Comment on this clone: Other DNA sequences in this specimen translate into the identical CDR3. CDR3 DNA: TGTGCCAGCAGCTTGGGGCCGGGGGGTAATGAAAAACTGTTTTTT. It codes for CASSLGPGGNEKLFF. The rearrangement links TRBV5-6 to TRBJ1-4; perhaps TRBD1 as D (5 bases). The germline V gene has CDR1 SGHDT and CDR2 YYEEEE. Trimming pared 0 bases from V and 4 bases from J, leaving 10 bases between. The CDR3 is made up of 15 amino acids.

The CDR3 sequence is CASSLQYNEQFF. The CDR3 nucleotides read TGTGCCAGCAGTTTGCAGTACAATGAGCAGTTCTTC. The genes are TRBV7-2 and TRBJ2-1; D ambiguous. Trimming removed 6 bases from V and 4 bases from J, with 7 bases in between. CDR3 length: 12 amino acids. Germline lookup yields CDR1 SGHTA and CDR2 FQGNSA.

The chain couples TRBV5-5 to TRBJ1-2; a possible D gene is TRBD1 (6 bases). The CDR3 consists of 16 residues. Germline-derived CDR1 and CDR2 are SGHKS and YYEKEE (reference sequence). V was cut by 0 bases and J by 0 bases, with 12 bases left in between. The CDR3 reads CASSLVGGGPNYGYTF. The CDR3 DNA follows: TGTGCCAGCAGCTTGGTGGGAGGGGGACCTAACTATGGCTACACCTTC.

CDR3 sequence: CASSLRPAGNNEQFF. CDR3 DNA: TGCGCCAGCAGCTTGAGGCCGGCAGGAAACAATGAGCAGTTCTTC. The chain uses TRBV5-1 and TRBJ2-1; D not resolved. V lost 1 base and J lost 5, with 13 bases in between. The CDR3 covers 15 residues. The germline CDR1 and CDR2 sequences are SGHRS and YFSETQ.

The CDR3 bases are TGTGCCAGCAGCTTGGCCTCAGTGGGCCAGGACAGGCCCCAGCATTTT. Its translation is CASSLASVGQDRPQHF. This chain uses TRBV5-5 with TRBJ1-5; D might be TRBD1 (6 bases). This CDR3 contains 16 residues. CDR1 and CDR2 from the germline V gene are SGHKS and YYEKEE (reference sequence). V was shortened by 0 bases and J by 9 bases, with 19 bases between the two germline ends.

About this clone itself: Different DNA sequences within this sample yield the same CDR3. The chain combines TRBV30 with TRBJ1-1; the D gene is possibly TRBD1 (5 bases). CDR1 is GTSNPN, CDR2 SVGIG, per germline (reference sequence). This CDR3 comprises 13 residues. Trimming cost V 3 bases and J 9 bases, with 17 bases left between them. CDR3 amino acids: CAWSVSGGAKAFF. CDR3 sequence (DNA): TGTGCCTGGAGCGTATCGGGAGGGGCGAAAGCTTTCTTT.

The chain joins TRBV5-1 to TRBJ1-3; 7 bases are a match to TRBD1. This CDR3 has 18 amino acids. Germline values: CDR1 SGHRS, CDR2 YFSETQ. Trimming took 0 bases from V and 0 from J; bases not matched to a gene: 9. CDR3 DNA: TGCGCCAGCAGCTTGGGGTTCGGGACAGTCTTCTCTGGAAACACCATATATTTT. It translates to CASSLGFGTVFSGNTIYF. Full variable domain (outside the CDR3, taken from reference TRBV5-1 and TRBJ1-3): KAGVTQTPRYLIKTRGQQVTLSCSPISGHRSVSWYQQTPGQGLQFLFEYFSETQRNKGNFPGRFSGRQFSNSRSEMNVSTLELGDSALYLCASSLGFGTVFSGNTIYFGEGSWLTVV.

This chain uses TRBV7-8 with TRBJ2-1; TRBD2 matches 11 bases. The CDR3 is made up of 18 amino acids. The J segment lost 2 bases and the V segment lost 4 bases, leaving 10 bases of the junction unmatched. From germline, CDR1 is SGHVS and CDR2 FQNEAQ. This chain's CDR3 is CASSSRLAGFETYNEQFF. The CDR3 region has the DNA TGTGCCAGCAGCTCCAGACTAGCGGGATTTGAAACCTACAATGAGCAGTTCTTC.

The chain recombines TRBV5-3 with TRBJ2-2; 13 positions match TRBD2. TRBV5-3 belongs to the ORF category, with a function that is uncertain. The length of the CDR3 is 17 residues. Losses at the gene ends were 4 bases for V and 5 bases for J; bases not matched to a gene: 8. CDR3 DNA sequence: TGTGCCAGAAGCCCCCGGACTAGCGGGAGTGTTACCGGGGAGCTGTTTTTT. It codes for CARSPRTSGSVTGELFF.

The CDR3 here is CASSVAAGGTQETQYF. The CDR3 nucleotides read TGTGCCAGCAGCGTAGCGGCGGGAGGGACCCAAGAGACCCAGTACTTC. The chain has TRBV9 and TRBJ2-5; TRBD2 matches at 9 bases. The CDR3 runs to 16 residues. The trim removed 0 bases at V and 1 base at J, leaving 4 bases unmatched. Germline V CDR1 and CDR2: SGDLS, YYNGEE.

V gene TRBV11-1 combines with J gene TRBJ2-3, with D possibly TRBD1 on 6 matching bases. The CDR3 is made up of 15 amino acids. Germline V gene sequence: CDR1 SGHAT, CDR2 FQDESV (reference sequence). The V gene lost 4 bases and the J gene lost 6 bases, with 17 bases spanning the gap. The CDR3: CASSSFARGMDTQYF. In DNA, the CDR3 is TGTGCCAGCAGCTCCTTCGCCAGGGGTATGGATACGCAGTATTTT.

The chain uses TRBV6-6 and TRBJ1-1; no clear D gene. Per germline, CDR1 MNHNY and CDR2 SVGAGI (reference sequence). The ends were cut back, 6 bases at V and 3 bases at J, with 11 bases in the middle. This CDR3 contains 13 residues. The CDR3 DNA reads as TGTGCCAGCAGGCGTGACATCTACACTGAAGCTTTCTTT. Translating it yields CASRRDIYTEAFF.

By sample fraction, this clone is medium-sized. CDR3 sequence reads: CASSFGTVKAFF. In nucleotides, the CDR3 is TGTGCCAGCAGCTTCGGGACAGTCAAAGCTTTCTTT. V usage is TRBV5-6 and J usage is TRBJ1-1, with TRBD1 matching over 7 bases. CDR3 length equals 12 residues. The ends lost 2 bases at V and 9 bases at J; junction bases unmatched: 4. Germline CDR1 SGHDT, CDR2 YYEEEE.

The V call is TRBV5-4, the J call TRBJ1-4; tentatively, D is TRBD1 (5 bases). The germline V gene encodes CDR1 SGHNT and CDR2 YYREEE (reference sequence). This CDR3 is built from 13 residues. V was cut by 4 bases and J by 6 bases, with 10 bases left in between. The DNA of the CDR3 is TGTGCCAGCAGCCCGGGGGGGGATGAAAAACTGTTTTTT. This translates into CASSPGGDEKLFF.

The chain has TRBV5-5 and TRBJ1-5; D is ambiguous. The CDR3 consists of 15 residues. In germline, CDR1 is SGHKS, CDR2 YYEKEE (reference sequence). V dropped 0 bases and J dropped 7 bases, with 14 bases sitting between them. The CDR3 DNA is TGTGCCAGCAGCTTGGGAGGTTACTCACGGCAGCCCCAGCATTTT. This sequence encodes CASSLGGYSRQPQHF.

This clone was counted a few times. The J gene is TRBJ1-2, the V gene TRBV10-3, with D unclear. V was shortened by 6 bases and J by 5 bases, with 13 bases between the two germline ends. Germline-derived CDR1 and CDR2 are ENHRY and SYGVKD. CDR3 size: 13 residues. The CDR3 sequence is CAISSRNVYGYTF. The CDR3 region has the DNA TGTGCCATCAGCTCCCGGAATGTATATGGCTACACCTTC.